These 26 T cell receptor beta chains share one sample of origin, sequenced in a study of CD4 T cells in relation to SARS-CoV-2 and coronaviruses. No antigen is known for these receptors. Using immunoSEQ multiplex PCR, the repertoire was profiled, and TCRdb retains in-frame clones only, with some absent. The sample shows about 19,000 clones, around three quarters of them seen only once. The unexposed donors gave CD4+ T cells in 2011-2018, prior to COVID-19. Isolation of CD4+ T cells took place after approximately 11 days in culture. The source material was CD4+ T cells from PBMCs, cultured in vitro. The receptors shown here come from a human donor in good health.

The V gene is TRBV5-1, the J gene TRBJ2-1; TRBD2 is a possible D gene (5 bases). This CDR3 region has 17 residues. Germline loops: CDR1 SGHRS, CDR2 YFSETQ. The germline V and J ends were trimmed by 4 bases and 0 bases, with 17 bases remaining between them. In nucleotides, the CDR3 is TGCGCCAGCAGCGCAGCTCCGGAACTAGTCTCCTACAATGAGCAGTTCTTC. Its translation: CASSAAPELVSYNEQFF.

This sequence joins TRBV24-1 and TRBJ2-7; the D gene is possibly TRBD1 (6 bases). Trimming pared 4 bases from V and 6 bases from J, leaving 12 bases between. Germline V gene data show CDR1 as KGHDR and CDR2 as SFDVKD. The CDR3 runs 13 residues. The CDR3: CATSDRQAAEQYF. CDR3 sequence (DNA): TGTGCCACCAGTGACCGACAGGCGGCCGAGCAGTACTTC.

The chain joins TRBV27 to TRBJ1-4; 7 nucleotides line up with TRBD1. The CDR3 has 13 amino acids. Germline trimming cut 5 bases from V and 8 bases from J; bases unmatched to any gene: 5. CDR1 and CDR2 from the germline V gene are MNHEY and SMNVEV (reference sequence). The CDR3 spells CASSDREGEKLFF. As DNA, the CDR3 is TGTGCCAGCAGTGACAGGGAAGGGGAAAAACTGTTTTTT.

The J gene is TRBJ1-2, the V gene TRBV7-2, with D hard to call. The germline V gene encodes CDR1 SGHTA and CDR2 FQGNSA. V gave up 5 bases and J gave up 2 bases, with 12 bases separating them. There are 14 residues in the CDR3. The CDR3 region is CASSLPTENYGYTF. The CDR3 DNA reads as TGTGCCAGCAGCCTACCCACAGAAAACTATGGCTACACCTTC.

V and J are TRBV25-1 and TRBJ2-5; 8 nucleotides align to TRBD1. The CDR3 runs 17 residues. Trimming cost V 1 base and J 0 bases; bases outside gene matches: 7. Germline V CDR1 and CDR2: MGHDK, SYGVNS. The CDR3 coding sequence is TGTGCCAGCAGTGAATTTATGACAGGGGACTACCAAGAGACCCAGTACTTC. Translated: CASSEFMTGDYQETQYF.

The CDR3 loop is CASSLGRGQETQYF. CDR3 bases: TGCGCCAGCAGCTTGGGTAGGGGGCAGGAGACCCAGTACTTC. The rearrangement uses TRBV5-1 and TRBJ2-5, with 7 bases aligning to TRBD1. CDR1 is SGHRS and CDR2 is YFSETQ in the germline V gene. The CDR3 totals 14 residues. J was trimmed by 5 bases and V by 0 bases; bases with no gene match: 4.

The chain carries TRBV7-9 and TRBJ2-2; D may be TRBD2 (6 bases). CDR3 length: 15 amino acids. Germline lookup yields CDR1 SEHNR and CDR2 FQNEAQ (reference sequence). The germline V and J ends were trimmed by 4 bases and 3 bases, with 12 bases remaining between them. The chain's CDR3 is CASSSLGRYTGELFF. As DNA, the CDR3 is TGTGCCAGCAGCTCCCTGGGGAGGTACACCGGGGAGCTGTTTTTT.

This clone has only a few counts. At one end the junction does not follow the germline gene, possibly because of a read error. The chain carries TRBV14 and TRBJ2-7, with 10 bases matching TRBD1. CDR3 length: 14 amino acids. CDR1 SGHDN and CDR2 FVKESK come from the germline V gene. CDR3 in DNA: TGTGCCAGCAGCCAAGGGGACAGGGGTCCCTATTGGAGCTTC. It specifies CASSQGDRGPYWSF. The whole variable domain, remainder taken from reference TRBV14 and TRBJ2-7, is EAGVTQFPSHSVIEKGQTVTLRCDPISGHDNLYWYRRVMGKEIKFLLHFVKESKQDESGMPNNRFLAERTGGTYSTLKVQPAELEDSGVYFCASSQGDRGPYWSFGPGTRLTVT.

The gene calls are TRBV6-5 and TRBJ1-1, with 9 bases that match TRBD1. This CDR3 has 13 residues. J gave up 4 bases and V 4 bases, and 1 base lay outside the gene matches. Germline V gene data show CDR1 as MNHEY and CDR2 as SVGAGI. In DNA form, the CDR3 reads TGTGCCAGCAGTTGGGACAGGGTCACTGAAGCTTTCTTT. Protein product: CASSWDRVTEAFF.

This chain joins TRBV19 and TRBJ2-7; D may correspond to TRBD1 or TRBD2 (5 bases each). The CDR3 sequence is 14 residues long. V shed 6 bases and J shed 2 bases, with 14 bases lying between them. Germline lookup yields CDR1 LNHDA and CDR2 SQIVND (reference sequence). CDR3 in DNA: TGTGCCAGTAGCCCATTGGGGGATACCTACGAGCAGTACTTC. This gives the protein CASSPLGDTYEQYF.

The table lists this clone with a few counts. This chain links TRBV5-1 with TRBJ1-2, with 7 bases identical to TRBD1. V was clipped by 5 bases and J by 3 bases; unmatched bases: 7. The CDR3 runs to 14 residues. Germline V CDR1 and CDR2: SGHRS, YFSETQ. This CDR3 reads CASSVRGQDYGYTF. In nucleotides, the CDR3 is TGCGCCAGCAGTGTGAGGGGGCAGGACTATGGCTACACCTTC.

The chain joins TRBV21-1 to TRBJ2-2; the D call in the table, TRBD1, was not verified against the DNA. TRBV21-1 is a pseudogene. The CDR3 spans 17 residues. The CDR3 loop is CASSNGGRGRNTGELFF. The CDR3 bases are TGTGCCAGCAGCAATGGTGGCAGGGGGCGGAACACCGGGGAGCTGTTTTTT.

The chain carries TRBV13 and TRBJ2-2; perhaps D is TRBD1 or TRBD2 (6 bases each). Trimming stripped 6 bases from V and 1 base from J, with 12 bases between. The CDR3 is made up of 15 amino acids. Germline V gives CDR1 PRHDT, CDR2 FYEKMQ (reference sequence). CDR3 DNA: TGTGCCAGCAGTTGGGGGGCGGGGAACACCGGGGAGCTGTTTTTT. Translating gives CASSWGAGNTGELFF. The variable domain in full, completed from reference TRBV13 and TRBJ2-2, reads AAGVIQSPRHLIKEKRETATLKCYPIPRHDTVYWYQQGPGQDPQFLISFYEKMQSDKGSIPDRFSAQQFSDYHSELNMSSLELGDSALYFCASSWGAGNTGELFFGEGSRLTVL.

V gene TRBV6-5 combines with J gene TRBJ1-2; D gene uncertain. Germline V CDR1 and CDR2: MNHEY, SVGAGI. The CDR3 has 15 amino acids. The V gene lost 6 bases and the J gene lost 0 bases, with 14 bases spanning the gap. The CDR3 loop is CASSPRRTTNYGYTF. The CDR3 DNA follows: TGTGCCAGCAGCCCAAGACGGACGACTAACTATGGCTACACCTTC.

V and J are TRBV5-1 and TRBJ2-1, with TRBD1 identical over 10 bases. Germline CDR1 and CDR2: SGHRS and YFSETQ. The length of the CDR3 is 16 residues. Trimming removed 4 bases from V and 1 base from J; junction bases left unmatched: 5. The CDR3 loop reads CASSPRQGASYNEQFF. As DNA, the CDR3 is TGCGCCAGCAGCCCCCGACAGGGGGCTTCCTACAATGAGCAGTTCTTC.

V and J are TRBV6-4 and TRBJ1-5; a possible D gene is TRBD1 (5 bases). The CDR3 is 16 residues long. Germline loops: CDR1 MRHNA, CDR2 SNTAGT. V was cut by 0 bases and J by 0 bases, with 9 bases left in between. CDR3 protein: CASSDSDKYSNQPQHF. In nucleotides, the CDR3 is TGTGCCAGCAGTGACTCGGACAAATATAGCAATCAGCCCCAGCATTTT.

As to this clone: As the CDR3 is not closed by the conserved phenylalanine or tryptophan, this likely results from a read error. The DNA is omitted, as the CDR3 cannot be located on it reliably, and the CDR3 follows TCRdb's listing. The gene calls are TRBV3-1 (or the pseudogene TRBV3-2) and TRBJ2-7; TRBD1, the table's D call, was not compared with the DNA. Per the germline V gene, CDR1 is LGHDT and CDR2 is YNNKEL (reference sequence). The CDR3 has 12 residues if both end residues are counted. The CDR3 sequence is CASSSPPGPPVL.

This clone was detected once. The chain carries TRBV27 and TRBJ2-7; 8 positions match TRBD2. Germline V lookup: CDR1 MNHEY, CDR2 SMNVEV (reference sequence). Losses at the gene ends were 6 bases for V and 5 bases for J; bases not matched to a gene: 9. The CDR3 spans 14 residues. The CDR3 nucleotides are TGTGCCAGCAGGTCAAGCGGGAGTCAGGACGAGCAGTACTTC. It yields the protein CASRSSGSQDEQYF.

The V gene is TRBV30, the J gene TRBJ1-2; the D gene is possibly TRBD1 (5 bases). The CDR3 is 12 residues long. Germline V lookup: CDR1 GTSNPN, CDR2 SVGIG (reference sequence). The germline V and J ends were trimmed by 4 bases and 8 bases, with 14 bases remaining between them. CDR3 region: CAWKGAGLGYTF. In DNA, the CDR3 is TGTGCCTGGAAGGGTGCAGGGTTAGGCTACACCTTC.

The chain combines TRBV6-2 or TRBV6-3 with TRBJ1-2; the D is unclear. Germline V CDR1 and CDR2: MNHEY, SVGEGT. Trimming pared 0 bases from V and 10 bases from J, leaving 15 bases between. This CDR3 contains 14 residues. The CDR3 DNA is TGTGCCAGCAGTTACTCGCGCAGGCCGCTACACTACACCTTC. Translation gives CASSYSRRPLHYTF.

This chain joins TRBV28 and TRBJ1-1; D unclear. The CDR3 has 13 residues. The germline CDR1 and CDR2 sequences are MDHEN and SYDVKM. With 0 bases removed from V and 2 bases from J, the gap between germline ends came to 4 bases. This chain's CDR3 is CASSLWSNTEAFF. The CDR3 coding sequence is TGTGCCAGCAGTTTATGGTCAAACACTGAAGCTTTCTTT.

The V and J genes are TRBV15 and TRBJ1-5; unclear D gene. The germline gives CDR1 LNHNV, CDR2 YYDKDF (reference sequence). V lost 8 bases and J lost 2, with 13 bases in between. CDR3 size: 14 residues. Here the CDR3 reads CATDSDFGNQPQHF. CDR3 bases: TGTGCCACCGACTCCGATTTCGGCAATCAGCCCCAGCATTTT.

The chain links TRBV24-1 to TRBJ2-6; D might be TRBD1 or TRBD2, each matching 7 bases. Germline V gene data show CDR1 as KGHDR and CDR2 as SFDVKD. The ends were cut back, 2 bases at V and 2 bases at J, with 9 bases in the middle. The CDR3 consists of 16 residues. The CDR3 DNA follows: TGTGCCACCAGTGATTCAGGGGGGGCTGGGGCCAACGTCCTGACTTTC. The encoded protein is CATSDSGGAGANVLTF.

The chain is built from TRBV27 and TRBJ2-3; TRBD2 matches 8 bases. V dropped 2 bases and J dropped 2; count of bases not matched to a gene: 9. Germline V gives CDR1 MNHEY, CDR2 SMNVEV (reference sequence). This CDR3 has 17 residues. CDR3 protein: CASSLKLAGNPTDTQYF. CDR3 nucleotide sequence: TGTGCCAGCAGTTTAAAATTAGCGGGAAATCCCACAGATACGCAGTATTTT.

This clone was seen only once. The chain couples TRBV5-8 to TRBJ2-4; D may be TRBD1 (6 bases). The CDR3 extends over 15 amino acids. From germline, CDR1 is SGHTS and CDR2 YDEGEE. The V end was cut by 6 bases, the J end by 2 bases, with 15 bases between. The CDR3 sequence is CASINPGVTKNIQYF. The CDR3 coding sequence is TGTGCCAGCATCAATCCAGGGGTTACCAAAAACATTCAGTACTTC.

This rearrangement joins TRBV3-1 (or the pseudogene TRBV3-2) to TRBJ2-6; D not resolved. The ends were cut back, 4 bases at V and 3 bases at J, with 7 bases in the middle. The CDR3 sequence is 14 residues long. Germline values: CDR1 LGHDT, CDR2 YNNKEL (reference sequence). The CDR3 DNA is TGTGCCAGCAGCCCGCTCCTTGGGGCCAACGTCCTGACTTTC. Its protein is CASSPLLGANVLTF.